Following are 5 T cell receptor beta chains from one sample sequenced in a study of blood T cell repertoires in COVID-19. Only in-frame clones appear in the TCRdb table, and some are missing; sequencing was by immunoSEQ multiplex PCR. The sample has about 88,000 clones, around nine tenths seen once; the top ten hold around 20%. The sample consisted of peripheral blood. Source of these receptors: a woman aged 55-69 years with COVID-19, enrolled during active disease.

The chain employs TRBV2 and TRBJ1-1, with TRBD1 matching over 11 bases. J gave up 5 bases and V 5 bases, and 7 bases lay outside the gene matches. Germline assignment: CDR1 SNHLY and CDR2 FYNNEI. CDR3 size: 15 residues. The CDR3 bases are TGTGCCAGCAGTTTACGGACAGGGGGCTATACTGAAGCTTTCTTT. It codes for CASSLRTGGYTEAFF.

This chain connects TRBV6-6 to TRBJ1-2, with D maybe TRBD1 (5 bases). The CDR3 length is 16 residues. In germline, CDR1 is MNHNY, CDR2 SVGAGI (reference sequence). V was clipped by 6 bases and J by 2 bases, with 19 bases between them. DNA for the CDR3: TGTGCCAGCAGCCCGCCGTTGGGGGGAGGAAACTATGGCTACACCTTC. Translated: CASSPPLGGGNYGYTF.

This chain links TRBV30 with TRBJ1-5, with D unresolved. CDR1 and CDR2 from the germline V gene are GTSNPN and SVGIG (reference sequence). The CDR3 runs to 17 residues. V lost 3 bases and J lost 0, with 18 bases in between. The CDR3 DNA follows: TGTGCCTGGAGCGTCACGTTTGGAGACTATAGCAATCAGCCCCAGCATTTT. As protein: CAWSVTFGDYSNQPQHF.

The CDR3 spells CASSAQGPGYEQYF. As DNA, the CDR3 is TGTGCCAGCAGTGCCCAGGGGCCGGGCTACGAGCAGTACTTC. The rearrangement joins TRBV27 to TRBJ2-7, with D possibly being TRBD1 (6 bases). The CDR3 has 14 residues. The V end lost 5 bases, the J end lost 3 bases, and 14 bases lay between the germline ends. CDR1 is MNHEY, CDR2 SMNVEV, per germline (reference sequence).

As DNA, the CDR3 is TGTGCCAGCAGCTTTAGCGGGGGTCCCTACGAGCAGTACTTC. As protein: CASSFSGGPYEQYF. The gene calls are TRBV11-2 and TRBJ2-7; TRBD2 agrees at 9 bases. The CDR3 consists of 14 residues. Germline V gene lookup returns CDR1 SGHAT and CDR2 FQNNGV. The V and J ends lost 3 bases and 2 bases, in that order; junction bases with no gene match: 2.